Listed below are T cell receptor beta chains from one sample, sequenced in a study of blood T cell repertoires in COVID-19. Only in-frame clones appear in the TCRdb table, and some are missing; sequencing was by immunoSEQ multiplex PCR. The top ten hold around 5% of the sample, which has 150,000 to 200,000 clones, 65% to 85% seen once. Sequencing was done on a sample of PBMCs or T cells enriched from blood (not recorded which). Receptors originate from a man aged 70 or older who had been exposed to COVID-19. CDR3s include the opening cysteine and the closing phenylalanine or tryptophan. D genes are given only for firm matches. Size values are once, few and many counts, or a class for expanded clones, and some rows have none.

CDR3aa,CDR3nt,d_gene,abundance,j_gene,v_gene
CASREEAFTDTQYF,TGCGCCAGCCGTGAGGAGGCCTTCACAGATACGCAGTATTTT,NA,NA,TRBJ2-3,TRBV10-2
CASSLAMSNYGYTF,TGTGCCAGCAGCTTAGCCATGTCTAACTATGGCTACACCTTC,NA,NA,TRBJ1-2,TRBV7-2
CASSGRGGHHEQYF,TGTGCCAGCAGCGGACGGGGGGGGCATCACGAGCAGTACTTC,TRBD2,NA,TRBJ2-7,TRBV7-2
CASSLQGSTNYGYTF,TGTGCCAGCAGCTTACAGGGGTCCACTAACTATGGCTACACCTTC,NA,NA,TRBJ1-2,TRBV7-3
CASSTTGQGVHEQYF,TGTGCCAGTAGTACCACGGGACAGGGGGTCCACGAGCAGTACTTC,TRBD1,NA,TRBJ2-7,TRBV19
CASSETGTDNSPLHF,TGTGCCAGCAGCGAAACCGGGACAGATAATTCACCCCTCCACTTT,TRBD1,few,TRBJ1-6,TRBV5-8
CASSPAGDLQETQYF,TGTGCCAGCAGTCCAGCGGGGGACCTACAAGAGACCCAGTACTTC,TRBD2,few,TRBJ2-5,TRBV6-5
CAIRGTGMGNEQFF,TGTGCCATCAGAGGGACAGGGATGGGGAATGAGCAGTTCTTC,TRBD1,NA,TRBJ2-1,TRBV10-3
CASSQDVLAGGTGELFF,TGTGCCAGCAGCCAAGATGTACTAGCGGGAGGTACCGGGGAGCTGTTTTTT,TRBD2,NA,TRBJ2-2,TRBV3-1/TRBV3-2
CASSQAQVNEKLFF,TGCGCCAGCAGCCAAGCACAGGTTAATGAAAAACTGTTTTTT,NA,NA,TRBJ1-4,TRBV4-3
CASRRGFYEQYF,TGTGCCAGCAGACGCGGGTTCTACGAGCAGTACTTC,NA,NA,TRBJ2-7,TRBV28
CASSWSGEFYNEQFF,TGTGCCAGTAGTTGGAGCGGGGAGTTCTACAATGAGCAGTTCTTC,TRBD2,NA,TRBJ2-1,TRBV19
CASSYGRGRMDGELFF,TGTGCCAGCAGTTACGGCAGGGGTCGGATGGACGGGGAGCTGTTTTTT,NA,few,TRBJ2-2,TRBV6-5
CASSSLQVSNYGYTF,TGTGCCAGCAGTTCTCTACAGGTTTCTAACTATGGCTACACCTTC,NA,NA,TRBJ1-2,TRBV6-2/TRBV6-3
CASSALLAGATDTQYF,TGTGCCAGCAGTGCGCTACTAGCGGGAGCCACAGATACGCAGTATTTT,TRBD2,NA,TRBJ2-3,TRBV2
CASSLGAGQGGGGYTF,TGTGCCAGCAGCTTAGGAGCGGGGCAGGGAGGAGGTGGCTACACCTTC,NA,NA,TRBJ1-2,TRBV7-2
CASSQLGTSGYTF,TGTGCCAGCAGCCAACTTGGGACATCCGGCTACACCTTC,NA,NA,TRBJ1-2,TRBV14
CASSQIGTANTEAFF,TGCGCCAGCAGCCAGATCGGGACAGCGAACACTGAAGCTTTCTTT,TRBD1,few,TRBJ1-1,TRBV4-3
CASRGDREYSPLHF,TGCGCCAGCAGGGGGGACAGGGAATATTCACCCCTCCACTTT,TRBD1,NA,TRBJ1-6,TRBV10-1
CASSQEVAASGRLHTQYF,TGCGCCAGCAGCCAAGAGGTCGCGGCTAGCGGGAGGCTACATACGCAGTATTTT,TRBD2,once,TRBJ2-3,TRBV4-3
CASSFSKGLAVYEQYF,TGTGCCAGCAGTTTCTCCAAGGGACTAGCGGTCTACGAGCAGTACTTC,TRBD2,NA,TRBJ2-7,TRBV2
CASSLSSPGQPNTEAFF,TGTGCCAGCAGCCTAAGTTCACCGGGACAGCCTAACACTGAAGCTTTCTTT,NA,NA,TRBJ1-1,TRBV21-1
CASTPGGSSYEQYF,TGTGCCAGCACCCCTGGGGGGTCCTCCTACGAGCAGTACTTC,NA,NA,TRBJ2-7,TRBV6-5
CATRSGTAGETQYF,TGTGCCACCAGATCGGGGACTGCCGGAGAGACCCAGTACTTC,NA,few,TRBJ2-5,TRBV24-1
CSVGESDNEKLFF,TGCAGCGTTGGAGAGTCAGATAATGAAAAACTGTTTTTT,NA,NA,TRBJ1-4,TRBV29-1
CASSKFLTGTYNEQFF,TGTGCCAGCAGCAAATTCCTGACAGGAACCTACAATGAGCAGTTCTTC,NA,NA,TRBJ2-1,TRBV5-6
CASSQGQASNYGYTF,TGCGCCAGCAGCCAAGGACAGGCCTCTAACTATGGCTACACCTTC,NA,NA,TRBJ1-2,TRBV4-1
CASSQSTREAFF,TGTGCCAGCAGCCAATCGACACGAGAAGCTTTCTTT,NA,NA,TRBJ1-1,TRBV3-1/TRBV3-2
CASSQDGAGGPGELFF,TGCGCCAGCAGCCAAGATGGAGCGGGGGGTCCAGGGGAGCTGTTTTTT,TRBD2,NA,TRBJ2-2,TRBV4-3
CASSQYWTGEGGYTF,TGCGCCAGCAGCCAGTATTGGACAGGGGAAGGTGGCTACACCTTC,TRBD1,NA,TRBJ1-2,TRBV4-1
CASRAGAFGAVGELFF,TGTGCCAGTAGGGCAGGGGCTTTCGGCGCCGTAGGGGAGCTGTTTTTT,NA,NA,TRBJ2-2,TRBV19
CASSFGLNNEQFF,TGTGCCAGCAGCTTCGGACTTAACAATGAGCAGTTCTTC,NA,NA,TRBJ2-1,TRBV11-3
CASSQDPTGVTEKLFF,TGTGCCAGCAGCCAAGACCCGACAGGGGTGACCGAAAAACTGTTTTTT,TRBD1,NA,TRBJ1-4,TRBV14